Shown below are 12 T cell receptor beta chains from a single sample sequenced in a study of blood T cell repertoires in COVID-19. Sequencing was performed with immunoSEQ multiplex PCR; in TCRdb, only in-frame clones are kept and a portion is missing. In the table there are about 270,000 clones, 91% of which are singletons. The sequenced sample consisted of PBMCs or T cells enriched from blood (not recorded which). The receptors come from a man aged 35 to 55 who had been exposed to COVID-19.

The rearrangement uses TRBV30 and TRBJ2-1; 8 nucleotides agree with TRBD2. This CDR3 has 14 residues. V shed 4 bases and J 8 bases; nucleotides not matched to a gene: 10. Germline CDR1 and CDR2: GTSNPN and SVGIG (reference sequence). In DNA, the CDR3 is TGTGCCTGGAAATTGACGGGAGGGCCTTATGAGCAGTTCTTC. It encodes CAWKLTGGPYEQFF.

In this sample, this clone turned up a few times. This chain's CDR3 is CASSFTGPDTQYF. DNA of the CDR3: TGTGCCAGCAGCTTCACAGGGCCAGATACGCAGTATTTT. The chain employs TRBV7-3 and TRBJ2-3, with D maybe TRBD1 (6 bases). The CDR3 is made up of 13 amino acids. The V end lost 3 bases, the J end lost 4 bases, and 8 bases lay between the germline ends. CDR1 is SGHTA, CDR2 FQGTGA, per germline.

The rearrangement links TRBV25-1 to TRBJ2-1, with TRBD2 matching 10 bases. CDR3 length equals 16 residues. V gave up 0 bases and J gave up 8 bases; unmatched junction bases: 7. Germline values: CDR1 MGHDK, CDR2 SYGVNS. The CDR3 protein is CASSEYASGSADEQFF. Written as DNA, the CDR3 is TGTGCCAGCAGTGAATATGCTAGCGGGAGCGCCGATGAGCAGTTCTTC.

This clone occurred a few times. This rearrangement joins TRBV5-6 to TRBJ1-1, with 9 nucleotides matching TRBD1. Germline-derived CDR1 and CDR2 are SGHDT and YYEEEE. The CDR3 totals 17 residues. J was trimmed by 2 bases and V by 4 bases; bases with no gene match: 12. The CDR3 reads CASSRKQGAQGNTEAFF. The CDR3 DNA reads TGTGCCAGCAGCCGAAAACAGGGGGCGCAAGGAAACACTGAAGCTTTCTTT. The complete variable domain, with remaining parts taken from reference TRBV5-6 and TRBJ1-1, reads DAGVTQSPTHLIKTRGQQVTLRCSPKSGHDTVSWYQQALGQGPQFIFQYYEEEERQRGNFPDRFSGHQFPNYSSELNVNALLLGDSALYLCASSRKQGAQGNTEAFFGQGTRLTVV.

This chain links TRBV6-5 with TRBJ1-5; tentative D call: TRBD1 (6 bases). Germline V gene data show CDR1 as MNHEY and CDR2 as SVGAGI. V dropped 6 bases and J dropped 3 bases, with 12 bases sitting between them. CDR3 length equals 14 residues. The CDR3: CASSNGQNNQPQHF. As DNA, the CDR3 is TGTGCCAGCAGCAACGGACAGAACAATCAGCCCCAGCATTTT.

This clone has only one observation. This chain connects TRBV9 to TRBJ1-1; D not resolved. This CDR3 spans 12 amino acids. Between the trimmed V and J ends, which lost 4 bases and 2 bases, there was a span of 6 bases. Germline V lookup: CDR1 SGDLS, CDR2 YYNGEE. CDR3 in DNA: TGTGCCAGCAGCAATTATAACACTGAAGCTTTCTTT. It codes for CASSNYNTEAFF.

The chain carries TRBV7-9 and TRBJ2-7; D not certain. Germline assignment: CDR1 SEHNR and CDR2 FQNEAQ (reference sequence). The CDR3 is 12 residues long. The V end was cut by 4 bases, the J end by 2 bases, with 6 bases between. The CDR3 sequence is CASSYAAYEQYF. DNA for the CDR3: TGTGCCAGCAGCTACGCAGCCTACGAGCAGTACTTC.

V gene TRBV27 combines with J gene TRBJ2-1; 12 bases match TRBD2. The CDR3 loop spans 16 amino acids. Germline lookup yields CDR1 MNHEY and CDR2 SMNVEV (reference sequence). Trimming at V came to 9 bases and at J to 3 bases, leaving 9 bases not matched to a gene. The DNA of the CDR3 is TGTGCCAGTAGACTAGCGGGAGCTTTGGACTACAATGAGCAGTTCTTC. Protein: CASRLAGALDYNEQFF.

The rearrangement uses TRBV7-3 and TRBJ2-2, with a weak D call TRBD1 (5 bases). Trimming stripped 5 bases from V and 6 bases from J, with 13 bases between. This CDR3 is 14 amino acids long. Germline values: CDR1 SGHTA, CDR2 FQGTGA. The CDR3 loop is CASSTTREAGELFF. CDR3 DNA sequence: TGTGCCAGCAGCACAACCAGGGAAGCCGGGGAGCTGTTTTTT. The full variable domain, in which reference TRBV7-3 and TRBJ2-2 provide the parts outside the CDR3, is GAGVSQTPSNKVTEKGKYVELRCDPISGHTALYWYRQSLGQGPEFLIYFQGTGAADDSGLPNDRFFAVRPEGSVSTLKIQRTERGDSAVYLCASSTTREAGELFFGEGSRLTVL.

The genes are TRBV11-3 and TRBJ2-1, with D possibly being TRBD1 (6 bases). Germline values: CDR1 SGHNT, CDR2 YENEEA. The CDR3 consists of 13 residues. The ends were cut back, 1 base at V and 7 bases at J, with 8 bases in the middle. In nucleotides, the CDR3 is TGTGCCAGCAGCTTAGGGACAGTTAATGAGCAGTTCTTC. Protein sequence: CASSLGTVNEQFF.

CDR3 nucleotide sequence: TGTGCCAGCAGCCGGAGGGGGGGAAACTCCTACGAGCAGTACTTC. This translates into CASSRRGGNSYEQYF. The rearrangement uses TRBV13 and TRBJ2-7; D possibly corresponds to TRBD2 (7 bases). The CDR3 sequence is 15 residues long. V was shortened by 5 bases and J by 0 bases, with 14 bases between the two germline ends. CDR1 and CDR2 (germline): PRHDT, FYEKMQ (reference sequence). The full variable domain, completed using reference TRBV13 and TRBJ2-7, is AAGVIQSPRHLIKEKRETATLKCYPIPRHDTVYWYQQGPGQDPQFLISFYEKMQSDKGSIPDRFSAQQFSDYHSELNMSSLELGDSALYFCASSRRGGNSYEQYFGPGTRLTVT.

The chain couples TRBV5-5 to TRBJ1-2; the match to TRBD1 covers 7 bases. V was clipped by 2 bases and J by 2 bases; unmatched bases: 6. This CDR3 comprises 15 residues. Germline V lookup: CDR1 SGHKS, CDR2 YYEKEE (reference sequence). The CDR3 sequence is CASSFTLTGNYGYTF. For the CDR3, the DNA is TGTGCCAGCAGCTTTACCCTGACAGGGAACTATGGCTACACCTTC. Variable domain in full (rest from reference TRBV5-5 and TRBJ1-2): DAGVTQSPTHLIKTRGQQVTLRCSPISGHKSVSWYQQVLGQGPQFIFQYYEKEERGRGNFPDRFSARQFPNYSSELNVNALLLGDSALYLCASSFTLTGNYGYTFGSGTRLTVV.